This entry describes one TCR beta chain. Libraries were prepared by immunoSEQ multiplex PCR; TCRdb keeps only in-frame clonotypes and omits some of them. The table includes 110,000 to 150,000 clones, 80% to 90% detected once. These data belong to a study of blood T cell repertoires in COVID-19. Germline V gives CDR1 SGHVS, CDR2 FQNEAQ. This CDR3 comprises 11 residues. V was trimmed by 8 bases and J by 8 bases, leaving 12 bases between them. This clonotype was sampled from a man aged 45-65 years who had recovered from COVID-19. The specimen was PBMCs or T cells enriched from blood (not recorded which). The genes are TRBV7-8 and TRBJ1-2; no reliable D call. CDR3 sequence reads: CASGRGGGYTF. The CDR3 DNA follows: TGTGCCAGCGGACGAGGAGGCGGCTACACCTTC.